This T cell receptor (beta chain) was profiled in a study of cytomegalovirus exposure and HLA in healthy donors. Study-wide results and caveats: Productive rates of about 87% or about 30% were seen for most TCR beta V segments in an earlier analysis. Common viral pathogens seemed to be connected with several of the most significant clusters, according to a later analysis.

There are a few counts of this clone. Antigen: not known. PCR involved 60 Vbeta and 13 Jbeta primers. TCRdb's table, derived via immunoSEQ multiplex PCR, lists solely in-frame clones and lacks some. The sample lists 150,000 to 200,000 clones, 75% to 85% occurring once. The specimen was PBMCs. This clonotype was sampled from a male donor in good health and CMV-seropositive.

The CDR3 coding sequence is TGTGCCAGCAGCGCCTCGGGGAACGAGCAGTACTTC. Amino acids: CASSASGNEQYF. The J gene is TRBJ2-7, the V gene TRBV5-5, with D perhaps TRBD2 (5 bases). The germline V gene has CDR1 SGHKS and CDR2 YYEKEE (reference sequence). This CDR3 region has 12 residues. Trimming removed 4 bases at V and 5 bases at J, with 10 bases between.